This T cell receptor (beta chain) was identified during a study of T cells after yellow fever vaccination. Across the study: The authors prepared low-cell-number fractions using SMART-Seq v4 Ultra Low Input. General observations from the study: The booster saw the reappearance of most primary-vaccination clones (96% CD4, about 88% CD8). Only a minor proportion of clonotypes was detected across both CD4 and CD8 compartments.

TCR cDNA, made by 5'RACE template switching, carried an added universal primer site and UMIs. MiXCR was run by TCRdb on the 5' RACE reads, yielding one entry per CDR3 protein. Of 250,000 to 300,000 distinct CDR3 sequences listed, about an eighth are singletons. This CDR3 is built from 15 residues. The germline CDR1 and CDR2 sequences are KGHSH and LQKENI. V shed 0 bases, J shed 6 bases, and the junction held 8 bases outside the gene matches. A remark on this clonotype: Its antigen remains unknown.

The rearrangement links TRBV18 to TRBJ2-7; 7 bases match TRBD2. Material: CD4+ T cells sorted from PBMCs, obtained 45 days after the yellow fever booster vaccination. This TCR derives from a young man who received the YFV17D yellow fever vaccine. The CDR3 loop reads CASSPPAGERGEQYF. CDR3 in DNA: TGTGCCAGCTCACCACCGGCCGGGGAGCGGGGCGAGCAGTACTTC.